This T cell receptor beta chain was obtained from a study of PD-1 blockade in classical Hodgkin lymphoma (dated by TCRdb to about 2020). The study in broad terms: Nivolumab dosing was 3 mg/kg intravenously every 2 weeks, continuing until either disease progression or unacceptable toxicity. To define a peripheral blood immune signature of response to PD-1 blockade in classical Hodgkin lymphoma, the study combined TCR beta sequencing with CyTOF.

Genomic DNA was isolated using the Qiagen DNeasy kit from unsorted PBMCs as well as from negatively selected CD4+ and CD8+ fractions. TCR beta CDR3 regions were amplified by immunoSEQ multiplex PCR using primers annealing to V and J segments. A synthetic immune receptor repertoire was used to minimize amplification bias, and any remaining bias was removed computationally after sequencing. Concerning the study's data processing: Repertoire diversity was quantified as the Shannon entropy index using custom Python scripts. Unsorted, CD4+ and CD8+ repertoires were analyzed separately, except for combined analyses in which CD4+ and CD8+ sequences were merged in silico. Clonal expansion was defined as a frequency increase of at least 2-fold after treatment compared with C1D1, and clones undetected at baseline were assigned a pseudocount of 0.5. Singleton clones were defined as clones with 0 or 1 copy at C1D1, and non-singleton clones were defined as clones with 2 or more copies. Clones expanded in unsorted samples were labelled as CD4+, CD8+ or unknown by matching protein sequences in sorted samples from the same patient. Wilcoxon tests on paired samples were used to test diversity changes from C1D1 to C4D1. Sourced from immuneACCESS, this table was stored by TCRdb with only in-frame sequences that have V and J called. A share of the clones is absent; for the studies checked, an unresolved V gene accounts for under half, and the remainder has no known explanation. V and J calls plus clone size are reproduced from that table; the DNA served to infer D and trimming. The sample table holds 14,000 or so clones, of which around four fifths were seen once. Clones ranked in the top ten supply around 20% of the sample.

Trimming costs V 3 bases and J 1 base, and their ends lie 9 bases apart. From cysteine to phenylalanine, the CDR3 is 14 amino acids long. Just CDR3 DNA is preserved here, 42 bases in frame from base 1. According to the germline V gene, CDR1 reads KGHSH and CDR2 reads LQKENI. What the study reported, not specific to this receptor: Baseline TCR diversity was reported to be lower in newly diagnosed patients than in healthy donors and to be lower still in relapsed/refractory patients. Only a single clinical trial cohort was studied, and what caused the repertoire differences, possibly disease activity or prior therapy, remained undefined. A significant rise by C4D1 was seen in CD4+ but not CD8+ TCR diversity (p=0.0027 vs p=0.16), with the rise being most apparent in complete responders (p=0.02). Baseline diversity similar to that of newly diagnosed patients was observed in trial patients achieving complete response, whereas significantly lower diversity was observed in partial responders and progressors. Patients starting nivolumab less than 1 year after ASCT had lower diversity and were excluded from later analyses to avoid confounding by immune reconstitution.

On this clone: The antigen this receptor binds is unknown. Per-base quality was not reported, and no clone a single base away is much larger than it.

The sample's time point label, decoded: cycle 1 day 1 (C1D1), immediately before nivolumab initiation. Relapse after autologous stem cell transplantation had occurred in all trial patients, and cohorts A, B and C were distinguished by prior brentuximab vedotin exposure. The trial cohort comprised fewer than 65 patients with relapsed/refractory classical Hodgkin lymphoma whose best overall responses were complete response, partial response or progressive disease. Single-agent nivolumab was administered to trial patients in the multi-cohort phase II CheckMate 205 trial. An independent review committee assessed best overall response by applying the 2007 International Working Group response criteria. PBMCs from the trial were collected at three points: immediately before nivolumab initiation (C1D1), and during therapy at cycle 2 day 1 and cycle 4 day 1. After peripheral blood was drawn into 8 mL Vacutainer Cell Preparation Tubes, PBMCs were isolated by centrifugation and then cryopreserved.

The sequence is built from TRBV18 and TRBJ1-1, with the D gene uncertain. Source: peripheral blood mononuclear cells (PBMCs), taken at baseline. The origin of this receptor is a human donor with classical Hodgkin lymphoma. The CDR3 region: CASSPIHSNTEAFF. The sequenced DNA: TGTGCCAGCTCACCCATACATTCGAACACTGAAGCTTTCTTT.